These 13 T cell receptor beta chains originate from one sample sequenced in a study of cytomegalovirus exposure and HLA in healthy donors. The primer mix had 60 Vbeta and 13 Jbeta primers. Only in-frame clones appear in the TCRdb table, and some are missing; sequencing was by immunoSEQ multiplex PCR. The table includes 110,000 to 150,000 clones, about four fifths detected once. Source material: PBMCs. Source of these receptors: a male donor in good health and CMV-seronegative.

The gene calls are TRBV30 and TRBJ2-6, with TRBD2 as a possible D gene (5 bases). The CDR3 is made up of 17 amino acids. Trimming removed 6 bases from V and 0 bases from J, with 18 bases in between. In germline, CDR1 is GTSNPN, CDR2 SVGIG (reference sequence). CDR3 region: CACPKRPRLSGANVLTF. The CDR3 coding sequence is TGTGCCTGTCCAAAGCGGCCCCGACTCTCTGGGGCCAACGTCCTGACTTTC.

This clone was observed once. This chain joins TRBV4-1 and TRBJ2-5; TRBD2 matches 10 bases. The J call is uncertain, as TRBJ2-7 better fits the DNA end. Germline CDR1 and CDR2: MGHRA and YSYEKL. This CDR3 has 17 residues. The CDR3 DNA is TGCGCCAGCAGCCAAGATCCCGGCCTAGCGGGAGTCTACGAGCAGTACTTC. Encoded protein: CASSQDPGLAGVYEQYF.

The genes are TRBV5-1 and TRBJ2-7; 7 bases are a match to TRBD1. The CDR3 has 15 amino acids. The ends lost 0 bases at V and 4 bases at J; junction bases unmatched: 7. Looked up from germline, CDR1 is SGHRS and CDR2 is YFSETQ. Here the CDR3 reads CASSLGAGGRYEQYF. The CDR3 DNA sequence: TGCGCCAGCAGCTTGGGGGCAGGGGGTCGATACGAGCAGTACTTC.

This chain connects TRBV30 to TRBJ2-3; D might be TRBD1 (6 bases). Germline V gene data show CDR1 as GTSNPN and CDR2 as SVGIG (reference sequence). The CDR3 contains 13 residues. The V end lost 7 bases, the J end lost 2 bases, and 13 bases lay between the germline ends. CDR3 amino acids: CAYLRDNTDTQYF. The CDR3 DNA is TGTGCCTACCTCCGGGACAACACAGATACGCAGTATTTT.

This sequence joins TRBV5-1 and TRBJ1-1, with D possibly TRBD1 on 6 matching bases. This CDR3 is built from 14 residues. The V gene lost 6 bases and the J gene lost 3 bases, with 15 bases spanning the gap. Germline CDR1 is SGHRS and CDR2 is YFSETQ. CDR3 DNA: TGCGCCAGCACCCCCCGGGGGGCCCACACTGAAGCTTTCTTT. Its translation: CASTPRGAHTEAFF.

About this clone itself: One end of the junction does not line up with germline, which may come from a read error. The J gene is TRBJ1-3, the V gene TRBV7-7, with TRBD1 as a possible D gene (6 bases). The CDR3 loop spans 15 amino acids. Germline CDR1 is SSHAT and CDR2 is FNYEAQ (reference sequence). The CDR3 sequence is CASSFGLGAGNTIYF. The CDR3 nucleotides read TGTGCTAGCAGCTTCGGCCTGGGGGCAGGAAACACCATATATTTT. Complete variable domain (other parts from reference TRBV7-7 and TRBJ1-3): GAGVSQSPRYKVTKRGQDVTLRCDPISSHATLYWYQQALGQGPEFLTYFNYEAQPDKSGLPSDRFSAERPEGSISTLTIQRTEQRDSAMYRCASSFGLGAGNTIYFGEGSWLTVV.

The chain is built from TRBV9 and TRBJ2-1, with 7 bases fitting TRBD1. The germline CDR1 and CDR2 sequences are SGDLS and YYNGEE. This CDR3 is 14 amino acids long. V gave up 6 bases and J gave up 5 bases; unmatched junction bases: 8. The DNA for the CDR3 is TGTGCCAGCAACCCATGGACAGGTAACAATGAGCAGTTCTTC. This sequence encodes CASNPWTGNNEQFF.

This clone showed up just a few times. The chain recombines TRBV7-9 with TRBJ1-2; D is unclear. The CDR3 loop spans 15 amino acids. The ends were cut back, 1 base at V and 4 bases at J, with 13 bases in the middle. CDR1 and CDR2 from the germline V gene are SEHNR and FQNEAQ (reference sequence). CDR3 coding DNA: TGTGCCAGCAGCTTAGATCGCAACCGACTCTATGGCTACACCTTC. The encoded protein is CASSLDRNRLYGYTF.

The rearrangement uses TRBV5-4 and TRBJ2-5; 11 bases map to TRBD2. Trimming took 5 bases from V and 1 from J; bases not matched to a gene: 4. CDR3 length: 15 residues. Germline loops: CDR1 SGHNT, CDR2 YYREEE (reference sequence). The CDR3 bases are TGTGCCAGCAGACCGGGGACTAGCGGCCAAGAGACCCAGTACTTC. Protein sequence: CASRPGTSGQETQYF.

The chain has TRBV19 and TRBJ2-1; D gene ambiguous. Germline V gene data show CDR1 as LNHDA and CDR2 as SQIVND (reference sequence). This CDR3 has 13 residues. V was clipped by 7 bases and J by 1 base, with 8 bases between them. The DNA of the CDR3 is TGTGCCAGTAATCCGAGGTCCTACAATGAGCAGTTCTTC. It yields the protein CASNPRSYNEQFF.

As concerns this clone: One junction end disagrees with the germline gene, perhaps due to a read error. The V gene is TRBV7-9, the J gene TRBJ1-5; 7 bases are shared with TRBD1. The CDR3 contains 15 residues. The germline gives CDR1 SEHNR, CDR2 FQNEAQ (reference sequence). CDR3 DNA: TGTTCCAGCAGCCTGGGGACAGTTAGCAATCAGCCCCAGCATTTT. It codes for CSSSLGTVSNQPQHF.

V and J are TRBV6-5 and TRBJ1-1; TRBD1 aligns across 8 bases. The CDR3 loop spans 15 amino acids. V gave up 0 bases and J gave up 7 bases; unmatched junction bases: 7. CDR1 and CDR2 from the germline V gene are MNHEY and SVGAGI. In DNA, the CDR3 is TGTGCCAGCAGTTACTCGAAGACAGGGGTTGTTGAAGCTTTCTTT. It yields the protein CASSYSKTGVVEAFF.

The chain joins TRBV18 to TRBJ1-1; D remains unclear. The CDR3 contains 15 residues. Germline assignment: CDR1 KGHSH and CDR2 LQKENI. Trimming left V 3 bases short and J 2 bases short, with 13 bases between. CDR3 region: CASSPWAEFNTEAFF. The DNA for the CDR3 is TGTGCCAGCTCACCTTGGGCAGAATTTAACACTGAAGCTTTCTTT.